These 30 T cell receptor beta chains were all obtained from the same sample, sequenced in a study of T cell responses to AZD1222 COVID-19 vaccine. Profiled with immunoSEQ multiplex PCR; TCRdb holds only in-frame clones, not every one. The repertoire includes 150,000 to 200,000 clones, 85% to 90% of them detected once, and under 6.5% sits in the top ten. Sequencing was performed on peripheral blood, taken on day 0 of AZD1222 vaccination. Source of these receptors: an adult in good health.

The chain has TRBV28 and TRBJ1-5; TRBD1 agrees at 9 bases. The V and J ends lost 7 bases and 4 bases, in that order; junction bases with no gene match: 8. This CDR3 region has 15 residues. CDR1 MDHEN and CDR2 SYDVKM come from the germline V gene. For the CDR3, the DNA is TGTGCCAGCACCTGGGGGGGACAGGGTAATCAGCCCCAGCATTTT. Protein: CASTWGGQGNQPQHF.

V usage is TRBV28 and J usage is TRBJ1-6; the match to TRBD1 covers 11 bases. With 11 bases clipped from V and 9 bases from J, the junction kept 6 bases outside the gene matches. CDR3 length equals 13 residues. CDR1 and CDR2 (germline): MDHEN, SYDVKM. The CDR3 bases are TGTGCCGGGATGGGACAGGGGGGTTCACCCCTCCACTTT. The encoded protein is CAGMGQGGSPLHF.

This rearrangement joins TRBV19 to TRBJ1-5, with TRBD1 identical over 8 bases. The CDR3 is made up of 17 amino acids. J was trimmed by 0 bases and V by 7 bases; bases with no gene match: 11. Germline loops: CDR1 LNHDA, CDR2 SQIVND (reference sequence). As DNA, the CDR3 is TGTGCCAGTAAAGGGGGACAGGTGGTGACTAGCAATCAGCCCCAGCATTTT. This translates into CASKGGQVVTSNQPQHF.

V usage is TRBV18 and J usage is TRBJ1-3; the D gene is possibly TRBD1 (5 bases). Deletions cut 6 bases from V and 4 bases from J, with 19 bases between. This CDR3 comprises 16 residues. Germline loops: CDR1 KGHSH, CDR2 LQKENI. The CDR3 DNA is TGTGCCAGCTCCCGGGACCACCCAGAAACCGGAAACACCATATATTTT. Protein product: CASSRDHPETGNTIYF.

The chain has TRBV30 and TRBJ1-2; D unclear. Looked up from germline, CDR1 is GTSNPN and CDR2 is SVGIG (reference sequence). The CDR3 is made up of 14 amino acids. V lost 0 bases and J lost 3, with 11 bases in between. CDR3 sequence reads: CAWSVLGRYYGYTF. As DNA, the CDR3 is TGTGCCTGGAGTGTACTAGGCAGGTACTATGGCTACACCTTC.

The chain has TRBV28 and TRBJ1-5, with TRBD1 identical over 7 bases. V was pared by 11 bases and J by 7 bases, with 11 bases of the junction left unmatched. This CDR3 comprises 13 residues. Germline loops: CDR1 MDHEN, CDR2 SYDVKM. The CDR3 loop is CAGGQALDQPQHF. In DNA, the CDR3 is TGTGCCGGAGGACAGGCTCTGGACCAGCCCCAGCATTTT.

The chain uses TRBV5-4 and TRBJ2-1; 8 positions match TRBD1. The junction had 8 bases not matched to a gene; V was cut back by 3 bases and J by 6 bases. The CDR3 contains 15 residues. Germline V gene lookup returns CDR1 SGHNT and CDR2 YYREEE (reference sequence). The CDR3 spells CASSSRGRGFNEQFF. The CDR3 DNA reads as TGTGCCAGCAGCTCCAGGGGGCGAGGGTTCAATGAGCAGTTCTTC.

V and J are TRBV5-5 and TRBJ2-1; maybe TRBD2 (6 bases). The CDR3 spans 15 residues. CDR1 is SGHKS, CDR2 YYEKEE, per germline (reference sequence). V was clipped by 0 bases and J by 9 bases, with 16 bases between them. The CDR3 DNA reads as TGTGCCAGCAGCTTGGGGCGGGAACTATTGGTTGAGCAGTTCTTC. Translating gives CASSLGRELLVEQFF.

The chain has TRBV9 and TRBJ2-3; 14 nucleotides agree with TRBD2. This CDR3 has 21 amino acids. CDR1 and CDR2 from the germline V gene are SGDLS and YYNGEE. V lost 0 bases to trimming and J lost 0 bases; unmatched junction nucleotides: 12. The CDR3 DNA is TGTGCCAGCAGCGTAGGCGGTAGGGGACTAGCGGGGGTTACTAGCACAGATACGCAGTATTTT. It is translated as CASSVGGRGLAGVTSTDTQYF.

The gene calls are TRBV29-1 and TRBJ2-2; TRBD1 aligns across 8 bases. The CDR3 spans 15 residues. Germline V gives CDR1 SQVTM, CDR2 ANQGSEA. V lost 4 bases and J lost 3; bases outside the gene matches: 7. CDR3 bases: TGCAGCGTTGGTAATGGCAGGGGGCACACCGGGGAGCTGTTTTTT. Amino acids: CSVGNGRGHTGELFF.

The gene calls are TRBV7-2 and TRBJ2-3, with TRBD2 matching 8 bases. Trimming at V came to 4 bases and at J to 8 bases, leaving 17 bases not matched to a gene. Germline values: CDR1 SGHTA, CDR2 FQGNSA. The CDR3 covers 17 residues. CDR3 protein: CASSYDYTSGGARTQYF. CDR3 coding DNA: TGTGCCAGCAGCTATGACTACACAAGCGGGGGCGCACGTACGCAGTATTTT.

About this clone itself: At the DNA level, this CDR3 is encoded by other sequences in the same sample as well. The V gene is TRBV20-1, the J gene TRBJ2-7, with D unclear. The CDR3 loop spans 11 amino acids. Germline loops: CDR1 DFQATT, CDR2 SNEGSKA (reference sequence). Trimming removed 3 bases at V and 0 bases at J, with 3 bases between. Here the CDR3 reads CSASSSYEQYF. The CDR3 nucleotides read TGCAGTGCTAGCAGCTCCTACGAGCAGTACTTC.

This clone was observed a handful of times. The genes are TRBV11-2 and TRBJ2-2; D unclear. The CDR3 has 15 amino acids. CDR1 SGHAT and CDR2 FQNNGV come from the germline V gene. V lost 5 bases to trimming and J lost 3 bases, with 13 bases between them. The CDR3 nucleotides read TGTGCCAGCAGCCCCGAGGCTCAGGACACCGGGGAGCTGTTTTTT. Protein: CASSPEAQDTGELFF. Full variable domain (missing parts from reference TRBV11-2 and TRBJ2-2): EAGVAQSPRYKIIEKRQSVAFWCNPISGHATLYWYQQILGQGPKLLIQFQNNGVVDDSQLPKDRFSAERLKGVDSTLKIQPAKLEDSAVYLCASSPEAQDTGELFFGEGSRLTVL.

This rearrangement joins TRBV27 to TRBJ1-2, with D perhaps TRBD1 (6 bases). V lost 2 bases, J lost 6 bases, and 22 bases lay in between. The CDR3 contains 17 residues. The V gene's germline CDR1 is MNHEY and CDR2 SMNVEV (reference sequence). The CDR3 nucleotides are TGTGCCAGCAGTTTACTCGGGACACTGAGCAGCTTAGATGGCTACACCTTC. Protein sequence: CASSLLGTLSSLDGYTF.

CDR3 amino acids: CASSGPNAREKLFF. The CDR3 nucleotides are TGTGCCAGCAGCGGACCGAACGCGAGGGAAAAACTGTTTTTT. This sequence joins TRBV9 and TRBJ1-4; D gene ambiguous. CDR1 and CDR2 (germline): SGDLS, YYNGEE. This CDR3 comprises 14 residues. The V end lost 3 bases, the J end lost 8 bases, and 14 bases lay between the germline ends. Based on the CDR3 plus reference TRBV9 and TRBJ1-4, the full variable domain is DSGVTQTPKHLITATGQRVTLRCSPRSGDLSVYWYQQSLDQGLQFLIQYYNGEERAKGNILERFSAQQFPDLHSELNLSSLELGDSALYFCASSGPNAREKLFFGSGTQLSVL.

This rearrangement joins TRBV11-2 to TRBJ1-3; a weak D match, TRBD1 (5 bases). CDR3 length equals 14 residues. Trimming cost V 1 base and J 2 bases, with 6 bases left between them. CDR1 is SGHAT, CDR2 FQNNGV, per germline. DNA of the CDR3: TGTGCCAGCAGCTTAGGGGGGACTGGAAACACCATATATTTT. This translates into CASSLGGTGNTIYF.

The chain joins TRBV7-2 to TRBJ1-1; D perhaps matches TRBD1 (6 bases). Germline-derived CDR1 and CDR2 are SGHTA and FQGNSA. This CDR3 spans 15 amino acids. The V and J ends lost 0 bases and 1 base respectively, with 9 bases between them. The CDR3 DNA reads TGTGCCAGCAGCTTAGCCTGGGGGGCGAACACTGAAGCTTTCTTT. Translated, it gives CASSLAWGANTEAFF.

In DNA, the CDR3 is TGCGCCAGCAGTGAACTCTATTCGGACAGTCAAGAGACCCAGTACTTC. Its translation is CASSELYSDSQETQYF. The chain is built from TRBV10-2 and TRBJ2-5; TRBD1 is a possible D gene (6 bases). The CDR3 runs to 16 residues. Trimming cost V 3 bases and J 2 bases, with 16 bases left between them. Germline lookup yields CDR1 WSHSY and CDR2 SAAADI.

This clone was observed a single time. The chain joins TRBV28 to TRBJ1-5; unclear D gene. Trimming removed 6 bases at V and 1 base at J, with 4 bases between. Germline assignment: CDR1 MDHEN and CDR2 SYDVKM. The CDR3 loop spans 12 amino acids. CDR3 in amino acids: CASRTSNQPQHF. The CDR3 DNA reads TGTGCCAGCAGGACAAGCAATCAGCCCCAGCATTTT.

CDR3 DNA: TGTGCCAGCGTATATTCACCCCTCCACTTT. Its protein is CASVYSPLHF. V is TRBV21-1 and J is TRBJ1-6. TRBV21-1 is an annotated pseudogene. The CDR3 length is 10 residues.

The gene calls are TRBV19 and TRBJ2-2, with TRBD2 matching 11 bases. This CDR3 region has 18 residues. After removal of 1 base from V and 0 bases from J, the junction contained 4 bases not matched to a gene. The germline V gene has CDR1 LNHDA and CDR2 SQIVND (reference sequence). The CDR3 nucleotides are TGTGCCAGTAGTATAGGGACTAGCGGGTACCCGAACACCGGGGAGCTGTTTTTT. It yields the protein CASSIGTSGYPNTGELFF.

V gene TRBV6-2 or TRBV6-3 combines with J gene TRBJ1-5; 8 bases are a match to TRBD1. CDR1 is MNHEY and CDR2 is SVGEGT in the germline V gene. V lost 6 bases, J lost 1 base, and 8 bases stayed unmatched. The CDR3 extends over 16 amino acids. CDR3 in amino acids: CASSHGDRRSNQPQHF. CDR3 DNA sequence: TGTGCCAGCAGCCACGGGGACAGGCGGAGCAATCAGCCCCAGCATTTT.

The chain joins TRBV6-5 to TRBJ2-7; D gene ambiguous. The V end lost 2 bases, the J end lost 12 bases, and 23 bases lay between the germline ends. CDR1 and CDR2 from the germline V gene are MNHEY and SVGAGI. The CDR3 contains 15 residues. The CDR3 spells CASSYTRVQSSVRYF. CDR3 coding DNA: TGTGCCAGCAGTTACACCCGGGTCCAATCATCGGTGCGGTACTTC.

J is TRBJ1-1 and V is TRBV30; D is undetermined. The length of the CDR3 is 13 residues. V was clipped by 3 bases and J by 1 base, with 9 bases between them. Germline V CDR1 and CDR2: GTSNPN, SVGIG (reference sequence). CDR3 nucleotide sequence: TGTGCCTGGAGCCCTTCCAGGAACACTGAAGCTTTCTTT. Encoded protein: CAWSPSRNTEAFF. Full variable domain (missing parts from reference TRBV30 and TRBJ1-1): SQTIHQWPATLVQPVGSPLSLECTVEGTSNPNLYWYRQAAGRGLQLLFYSVGIGQISSEVPQNLSASRPQDRQFILSSKKLLLSDSGFYLCAWSPSRNTEAFFGQGTRLTVV.

The chain joins TRBV5-6 to TRBJ1-1; D call uncertain. Trimming removed 0 bases at V and 1 base at J, with 4 bases between. The CDR3 consists of 13 residues. Germline assignment: CDR1 SGHDT and CDR2 YYEEEE. The CDR3 region is CASSLGANTEAFF. Written as DNA, the CDR3 is TGTGCCAGCAGCTTGGGGGCGAACACTGAAGCTTTCTTT.

The chain is built from TRBV30 and TRBJ1-6, with 7 bases lining up with TRBD1. The CDR3 length is 14 residues. Germline V gene lookup returns CDR1 GTSNPN and CDR2 SVGIG (reference sequence). V shed 3 bases, J shed 8 bases, and the junction held 7 bases outside the gene matches. DNA for the CDR3: TGTGCCTGGAGCTTGACAGGGCCTTATTCACCCCTCCACTTT. Protein sequence: CAWSLTGPYSPLHF.

This rearrangement joins TRBV7-2 to TRBJ1-5; D is possibly TRBD1 (6 bases). Germline loops: CDR1 SGHTA, CDR2 FQGNSA. Trimming stripped 3 bases from V and 5 bases from J, with 11 bases between. There are 14 residues in the CDR3. The CDR3 nucleotides are TGTGCCAGCAGCTTCGGGACATCCTATCAGCCCCAGCATTTT. Encoded protein: CASSFGTSYQPQHF.

The genes are TRBV18 and TRBJ1-6; the match to TRBD1 covers 8 bases. Germline assignment: CDR1 KGHSH and CDR2 LQKENI. The CDR3 is 17 residues long. Germline trimming cut 1 base from V and 5 bases from J; bases unmatched to any gene: 7. The CDR3 spells CASSPQEAGGHNSPLHF. DNA of the CDR3: TGTGCCAGCTCACCACAGGAGGCAGGGGGCCATAATTCACCCCTCCACTTT. The full variable domain, completed using reference TRBV18 and TRBJ1-6, is NAGVMQNPRHLVRRRGQEARLRCSPMKGHSHVYWYRQLPEEGLKFMVYLQKENIIDESGMPKERFSAEFPKEGPSILRIQQVVRGDSAAYFCASSPQEAGGHNSPLHFGNGTRLTVT.

The chain has TRBV29-1 and TRBJ1-2; D is unclear. Germline CDR1 is SQVTM and CDR2 is ANQGSEA. V lost 5 bases to trimming and J lost 0 bases, with 10 bases between them. The CDR3 has 13 amino acids. The CDR3 coding sequence is TGCAGCGTTCTCGACACGACTAACTATGGCTACACCTTC. Translated, it gives CSVLDTTNYGYTF. The full variable domain, with the rest looked up from reference TRBV29-1 and TRBJ1-2, is SAVISQKPSRDICQRGTSLTIQCQVDSQVTMMFWYRQQPGQSLTLIATANQGSEATYESGFVIDKFPISRPNLTFSTLTVSNMSPEDSSIYLCSVLDTTNYGYTFGSGTRLTVV.

The chain recombines TRBV5-1 with TRBJ2-2, with TRBD1 identical over 7 bases. This CDR3 is 15 amino acids long. V was pared by 1 base and J by 6 bases, with 6 bases of the junction left unmatched. Germline-derived CDR1 and CDR2 are SGHRS and YFSETQ. CDR3 protein: CASSLKAGGPGELFF. As DNA, the CDR3 is TGCGCCAGCAGCTTGAAGGCAGGGGGTCCCGGGGAGCTGTTTTTT.